One T cell receptor beta chain is described in this entry. Its target is unknown. The timepoints at which blood was sampled were baseline, cycle 4 day 1, and cycle 7 day 1. Clones were sequenced by immunoSEQ multiplex PCR, and TCRdb holds only the in-frame ones, with some missing. The data show some 73,000 clones, with 75% to 90% seen just once and approximately 10% held by the top ten. Deletions cut 4 bases from V and 4 bases from J, with 27 bases between. Germline V CDR1 and CDR2: MDHEN, SYDVKM. The CDR3 has 19 amino acids. This sample stems from a study of OX40 agonist ivuxolimab in advanced cancers. Study conclusions and caveats: At doses 0.1 to 3.0 mg/kg, CD4+ and CD8+ clones expanded. Antigen specificity remained undetermined for the expanded peripheral T cells.

This TCR came from an adult with an advanced solid tumor such as melanoma, head and neck, liver or kidney cancer. The chain uses TRBV28 and TRBJ2-3, with D maybe TRBD2 (7 bases). This sample comprised CD4+ or CD8+ T cells sorted from blood, obtained in a trial of the OX40 agonist ivuxolimab. The CDR3: CASSSIFMGGGALSDTQYF. In DNA form, the CDR3 reads TGTGCCAGCAGTTCAATATTTATGGGAGGGGGAGCCCTTTCAGATACGCAGTATTTT.